This T cell receptor beta chain was observed in a study of T cells in localized non-small cell lung cancer. Study-wide points: Sequencing covered just one tumor region, so heterogeneity cannot be ruled out. Greater blood T cell density accompanied longer overall survival. Clonality peaked in uninvolved adjacent lung rather than tumor. Appearance in adjacent lung was seen for a median 57 of the top 100 tumor clones.

The CDR3 runs to 12 residues. V was pared by 3 bases and J by 3 bases, with 6 bases between. Germline lookup yields CDR1 MDHEN and CDR2 SYDVKM. Produced via immunoSEQ multiplex PCR; TCRdb's table is partial and in-frame only. The sample has around 28,000 clones, around 90% seen once. Concerning this clone: The antigen is unknown.

The receptor's source is a woman between 18 and 55 years old with stage I lung adenocarcinoma. The sample in question was peripheral blood, obtained before any cancer treatment. This rearrangement joins TRBV28 to TRBJ2-7; no reliable D call. The CDR3, as DNA: TGTGCCAGCAGTTTCCGGAGCTACGAGCAGTACTTC. This codes for CASSFRSYEQYF.